This T cell receptor beta chain came from a study of blood T cell repertoires in COVID-19. TCRdb's table, derived via immunoSEQ multiplex PCR, lists solely in-frame clones and lacks some. The sample contains about 160,000 clones, approximately 82% of which appear only once. V shed 2 bases, J shed 3 bases, and the junction held 4 bases outside the gene matches. The CDR3 runs 15 residues. The V gene's germline CDR1 is SGHTA and CDR2 FQGTGA. The sample taken for sequencing was peripheral blood. This chain joins TRBV7-3 and TRBJ2-1, with 7 positions matching TRBD1. The source is a woman in her thirties or forties with COVID-19, enrolled during active disease. CDR3 residues: CASSLQGGLYNEQFF. CDR3 sequence (DNA): TGTGCCAGCAGCTTACAAGGGGGCCTCTACAATGAGCAGTTCTTC.